The 27 T cell receptor beta chains below were found in one sample sequenced in a study of blood T cell repertoires in COVID-19. Data came from immunoSEQ multiplex PCR; TCRdb stores just in-frame clones and leaves some out. The table lists roughly 430,000 clones, approximately 88% of them singletons, with roughly 2% in the top ten. Source material: PBMCs or T cells enriched from blood (not recorded which). The receptors originated from a woman between 35 and 50 years old with acute COVID-19.

The chain uses TRBV5-1 and TRBJ1-2; D ambiguous. The CDR3 has 13 residues. Germline lookup yields CDR1 SGHRS and CDR2 YFSETQ. Trimming stripped 3 bases from V and 4 bases from J, with 10 bases between. The CDR3 DNA reads TGCGCCAGCAGCTCCCAGGCTACCTATGGCTACACCTTC. It codes for CASSSQATYGYTF.

This sequence joins TRBV15 and TRBJ2-7; the D gene is possibly TRBD2 (6 bases). CDR3 size: 14 residues. Per germline, CDR1 LNHNV and CDR2 YYDKDF (reference sequence). Trimming removed 5 bases at V and 0 bases at J, with 11 bases between. CDR3 nucleotide sequence: TGTGCCACCAGCGGTCGGGGGAGCTCCTACGAGCAGTACTTC. Its protein is CATSGRGSSYEQYF.

The chain combines TRBV12-3 or TRBV12-4 with TRBJ1-2; 9 bases are a match to TRBD1. The CDR3 spans 13 residues. V trimming: 6 bases; J trimming: 4 bases; junction bases outside the gene matches: 3. The chain's CDR3 is CASRTGQGYGYTF. In DNA form, the CDR3 reads TGTGCCAGCAGAACGGGACAGGGCTATGGCTACACCTTC.

The V gene is TRBV18, the J gene TRBJ2-1; TRBD2 matches at 8 bases. The CDR3 consists of 15 residues. V shed 3 bases and J 1 base; nucleotides not matched to a gene: 2. Per germline, CDR1 KGHSH and CDR2 LQKENI. The CDR3 loop is CASSPRGGSYNEQFF. The CDR3 bases are TGTGCCAGCTCACCGCGCGGGGGGTCCTACAATGAGCAGTTCTTC.

This clone was observed a single time. This sequence joins TRBV12-2 and TRBJ1-6; TRBD1 was called by the table and not checked on the DNA. TRBV12-2 is marked as a pseudogene. This CDR3 contains 14 residues. CDR3 sequence reads: CASRDRGVLAPLHF. CDR3 coding DNA: TGTGCAAGTCGTGACAGGGGAGTCCTCGCACCCCTCCACTTT.

J is TRBJ2-1 and V is TRBV15; tentatively, D is TRBD2 (6 bases). The CDR3 sequence is 15 residues long. Germline V gene sequence: CDR1 LNHNV, CDR2 YYDKDF (reference sequence). V dropped 1 base and J dropped 9 bases, with 16 bases sitting between them. The CDR3 here is CATSRAGGGNGEQFF. In nucleotides, the CDR3 is TGTGCCACCAGCAGAGCTGGAGGCGGGAATGGTGAGCAGTTCTTC.

The J gene is TRBJ1-6, the V gene TRBV19; the D is unclear. Trimming left V 4 bases short and J 5 bases short, with 6 bases between. The CDR3 contains 13 residues. Germline V gene lookup returns CDR1 LNHDA and CDR2 SQIVND (reference sequence). The CDR3 spells CASSTPDNSPLHF. CDR3 DNA sequence: TGTGCCAGTAGTACTCCAGATAATTCACCCCTCCACTTT.

V is TRBV5-5 and J is TRBJ1-5; D is possibly TRBD1 (6 bases). Germline V gene data show CDR1 as SGHKS and CDR2 as YYEKEE (reference sequence). The CDR3 runs 16 residues. V gave up 0 bases and J gave up 2 bases, with 12 bases separating them. The CDR3 spells CASSLDAGAGNQPQHF. The CDR3 DNA is TGTGCCAGCAGCTTGGACGCAGGGGCAGGCAATCAGCCCCAGCATTTT.

The chain has TRBV10-3 and TRBJ1-5, with 7 bases matching TRBD1. The CDR3 is made up of 15 amino acids. CDR1 ENHRY and CDR2 SYGVKD come from the germline V gene. The ends lost 6 bases at V and 5 bases at J; junction bases unmatched: 10. The CDR3 sequence is CAISEGAGMDQPQHF. The CDR3 DNA reads as TGTGCCATCAGCGAGGGGGCTGGGATGGATCAGCCCCAGCATTTT.

The chain uses TRBV6-5 and TRBJ2-3; 12 bases fit TRBD1. V gave up 9 bases and J gave up 8 bases; unmatched junction bases: 9. CDR3 size: 14 residues. The germline gives CDR1 MNHEY, CDR2 SVGAGI. DNA of the CDR3: TGTGCCAGTACCGGGACAGGGGGCGAAGTTACGCAGTATTTT. It is translated as CASTGTGGEVTQYF.

The CDR3 here is CASSQGVTGGTKNIQYF. The CDR3 coding sequence is TGCGCCAGCAGCCAAGGGGTAACGGGGGGGACCAAAAACATTCAGTACTTC. This chain uses TRBV4-1 with TRBJ2-4; TRBD2 agrees at 8 bases. Germline V CDR1 and CDR2: MGHRA, YSYEKL. V dropped 1 base and J dropped 2; count of bases not matched to a gene: 7. This CDR3 region has 17 residues.

The chain uses TRBV3-1 (or the pseudogene TRBV3-2) and TRBJ1-6, with 8 bases that match TRBD1. V shed 5 bases and J 5 bases; nucleotides not matched to a gene: 2. Looked up from germline, CDR1 is LGHDT and CDR2 is YNNKEL (reference sequence). This CDR3 is built from 14 residues. The CDR3 DNA reads as TGTGCCAGCAGCAAGGACAGGGATAATTCACCCCTCCACTTT. Translating it yields CASSKDRDNSPLHF.

This clone was seen a handful of times. As DNA, the CDR3 is TGTGCCAGCAGCTTGATGGCAGGGGGCGTCTACGAGCAGTACTTC. Encoded protein: CASSLMAGGVYEQYF. The rearrangement uses TRBV5-6 and TRBJ2-7; 8 bases map to TRBD1. CDR1 is SGHDT, CDR2 YYEEEE, per germline. The CDR3 covers 15 residues. V shed 1 base and J 3 bases; nucleotides not matched to a gene: 6.

This clone was observed a single time. The chain uses TRBV4-1 and TRBJ1-2, with 10 bases that match TRBD1. There are 15 residues in the CDR3. Losses at the gene ends were 5 bases for V and 8 bases for J; bases not matched to a gene: 11. CDR1 and CDR2 (germline): MGHRA, YSYEKL. The DNA for the CDR3 is TGCGCCAGCAGCGTCGAAGTAAGGACAGGGGGAGGCTACACCTTC. It is translated as CASSVEVRTGGGYTF.

The V and J genes are TRBV6-5 and TRBJ2-1; D is ambiguous. Trimming cost V 7 bases and J 8 bases, with 15 bases left between them. The CDR3 covers 13 residues. Germline CDR1 and CDR2: MNHEY and SVGAGI. The CDR3 is CASKPRVWDEQFF. DNA of the CDR3: TGTGCCAGCAAACCACGGGTGTGGGATGAGCAGTTCTTC.

This chain joins TRBV4-2 and TRBJ2-1; 13 positions match TRBD2. This CDR3 comprises 18 residues. CDR1 and CDR2 from the germline V gene are LGHNA and YNFKEQ. Trimming removed 0 bases from V and 3 bases from J; junction bases left unmatched: 5. The CDR3: CASSQDTSGGEYYNEQFF. CDR3 coding DNA: TGTGCCAGCAGCCAAGATACTAGCGGGGGGGAGTACTACAATGAGCAGTTCTTC.

The V call is TRBV13, the J call TRBJ1-4, with 9 bases matching TRBD1. The V gene's germline CDR1 is PRHDT and CDR2 FYEKMQ (reference sequence). The CDR3 has 16 amino acids. J gave up 7 bases and V 5 bases, and 11 bases lay outside the gene matches. This CDR3 reads CASSNSDRGVFEKLFF. The CDR3 DNA is TGTGCCAGCAGCAACTCGGACAGGGGAGTATTTGAAAAACTGTTTTTT. Drawing the rest from reference TRBV13 and TRBJ1-4, the complete variable domain is AAGVIQSPRHLIKEKRETATLKCYPIPRHDTVYWYQQGPGQDPQFLISFYEKMQSDKGSIPDRFSAQQFSDYHSELNMSSLELGDSALYFCASSNSDRGVFEKLFFGSGTQLSVL.

The CDR3 loop is CASSQGLKETQYF. The CDR3 nucleotides are TGCGCCAGCAGCCAGGGGCTAAAAGAGACCCAGTACTTC. The chain combines TRBV4-1 with TRBJ2-5; D might be TRBD1 (5 bases). Trimming shortened V by 3 bases and J by 3 bases, and 8 bases separated the two germline ends. CDR1 is MGHRA, CDR2 YSYEKL, per germline. This CDR3 is built from 13 residues.

The chain couples TRBV7-9 to TRBJ2-7; D uncertain. Germline V gene sequence: CDR1 SEHNR, CDR2 FQNEAQ (reference sequence). CDR3 length: 12 residues. Trimming removed 5 bases from V and 2 bases from J, with 7 bases in between. The CDR3 reads CASSPPTYEQYF. The DNA of the CDR3 is TGTGCCAGCAGCCCCCCCACCTACGAGCAGTACTTC.

The gene calls are TRBV5-1 and TRBJ1-2; 8 bases fit TRBD1. This CDR3 spans 13 amino acids. Germline lookup yields CDR1 SGHRS and CDR2 YFSETQ. The trim removed 9 bases at V and 4 bases at J, leaving 8 bases unmatched. CDR3 sequence (DNA): TGCGCCACGACAGGGGAGAGTGGCTATGGCTACACCTTC. Its translation: CATTGESGYGYTF.

The chain carries TRBV5-6 and TRBJ2-3; D is unresolved. V was trimmed by 0 bases and J by 4 bases, leaving 6 bases between them. This CDR3 has 13 residues. Germline assignment: CDR1 SGHDT and CDR2 YYEEEE. The CDR3, as DNA: TGTGCCAGCAGCTTGGTGGGCGCAGATACGCAGTATTTT. Amino acids: CASSLVGADTQYF.

The chain employs TRBV18 and TRBJ1-2; D possibly corresponds to TRBD1 (6 bases). The germline gives CDR1 KGHSH, CDR2 LQKENI. The CDR3 length is 16 residues. V was cut by 2 bases and J by 0 bases, with 13 bases left in between. CDR3 sequence (DNA): TGTGCCAGCTCACCAGCGGGGGCGCCAGCTAACTATGGCTACACCTTC. It encodes CASSPAGAPANYGYTF.

The chain has TRBV5-1 and TRBJ2-3; D is unclear. Trimming took off 0 bases at V and 5 bases at J, with 7 bases between the two ends. Germline V gene data show CDR1 as SGHRS and CDR2 as YFSETQ. This CDR3 is built from 13 residues. DNA for the CDR3: TGCGCCAGCAGCTTGGGTAACATAGATACGCAGTATTTT. This gives the protein CASSLGNIDTQYF.

This clone was observed a handful of times. The DNA of the CDR3 is TGTGCCAGCAGTGAATTAAAGACTAGCGGGGGATGGGAGACCCAGTACTTC. It is translated as CASSELKTSGGWETQYF. The chain recombines TRBV2 with TRBJ2-5, with TRBD2 matching 12 bases. V dropped 2 bases and J dropped 5; count of bases not matched to a gene: 9. Germline loops: CDR1 SNHLY, CDR2 FYNNEI. CDR3 length: 17 amino acids. Variable domain in full (rest from reference TRBV2 and TRBJ2-5): EPEVTQTPSHQVTQMGQEVILRCVPISNHLYFYWYRQILGQKVEFLVSFYNNEISEKSEIFDDQFSVERPDGSNFTLKIRSTKLEDSAMYFCASSELKTSGGWETQYFGPGTRLLVL.

V is TRBV9 and J is TRBJ2-1; 8 positions match TRBD2. Unmatched junction bases numbered 11, after V lost 0 bases and J lost 9 bases. There are 16 residues in the CDR3. Per the germline V gene, CDR1 is SGDLS and CDR2 is YYNGEE. In nucleotides, the CDR3 is TGTGCCAGCAGCGTAGCGTTATCAGCGGGGGAAGGTGAGCAGTTCTTC. It encodes CASSVALSAGEGEQFF.

CDR3 region: CASSGTSGSYFNYGYTF. The CDR3 DNA sequence: TGTGCCAGCAGCGGCACATCCGGGAGCTATTTTAACTATGGCTACACCTTC. The chain combines TRBV7-9 with TRBJ1-2; no firm D call. The ends were cut back, 5 bases at V and 1 base at J, with 20 bases in the middle. The V gene's germline CDR1 is SEHNR and CDR2 FQNEAQ (reference sequence). This CDR3 comprises 17 residues.

J is TRBJ2-7 and V is TRBV11-2; D is ambiguous. The germline V gene has CDR1 SGHAT and CDR2 FQNNGV. The CDR3 contains 14 residues. V was shortened by 0 bases and J by 2 bases, with 8 bases between the two germline ends. The CDR3 bases are TGTGCCAGCAGCTTAGATAGTCCCACCTACGAGCAGTACTTC. Its protein product is CASSLDSPTYEQYF.